This TCR beta chain was sequenced for a study of T cell repertoires in breast cancer. Study-wide results and caveats: TRBV7 predominated among shared TCRs, possibly a bias from eight TRBV7 primers.

Remarks on this clonotype: What it binds is unknown. Given a much more abundant clone one base away, this may be a read error.

The germline CDR1 and CDR2 sequences are MNHEY and SVGEGT. Trimming pared 6 bases from V and 1 base from J, leaving 18 bases between. The CDR3 contains 16 residues. An expanded emulsion RT-PCR with primers for all TCR V genes paired CD8+ T cell chains. Unpaired genes were suppressed by blocking oligonucleotides during a second nested PCR. TCRdb used MiXCR to reprocess the emulsion pairing reads, holding one entry per CDR3 protein. The sample has about 40,000 distinct CDR3 sequences, 45% to 50% seen once. Sample: CD8+ T cells. The rearrangement links TRBV6-2 or TRBV6-3 to TRBJ1-2; D may be TRBD1 (5 bases). This TCR derives from a pool of human donors with breast cancer or a healthy control (not recorded which). DNA for the CDR3: TGTGCCAGCAGAAAAAAAAGCGGGGGTTTTAACTATGGCTACACCTTC. Protein: CASRKKSGGFNYGYTF.